Listed here are 20 T cell receptor beta chains from one sample, sequenced in a study of molecular identifiers for immune sequencing clone quantification. TCRdb redid the calling of the PCR reads with MiXCR, one entry per CDR3 protein. The data show under 800,000 distinct CDR3 sequences, approximately 24% seen once. Material for sequencing was naive CD8+ T cells from blood, with Jurkat cell RNA spiked in. Subset reported: FACS-sorted CD8+CD4-CCR7+CD45RA+ naive T cells. The receptor set was obtained from a human donor in good health. Some libraries in this study had Jurkat cell RNA spiked in.

The V gene is TRBV6-5, the J gene TRBJ2-2; tentatively, D is TRBD1 (6 bases). The CDR3 runs 16 residues. The germline V gene encodes CDR1 MNHEY and CDR2 SVGAGI. V gave up 6 bases and J gave up 3 bases, with 17 bases separating them. The CDR3 coding sequence is TGTGCCAGCAGCCGCAGGGGCCCTGAGGACACCGGGGAGCTGTTTTTT. This translates into CASSRRGPEDTGELFF.

This clonotype appeared a single time. A much more abundant neighbour one base away suggests this may be a read error. The CDR3 here is CDTRTVSGELFF. In DNA, the CDR3 is TGTGACACTCGAACGGTTTCCGGGGAGCTGTTTTTT. The V and J genes are TRBV24-1 and TRBJ2-2; D gene uncertain. CDR3 length: 12 residues. Per the germline V gene, CDR1 is KGHDR and CDR2 is SFDVKD.

As concerns this clonotype: This likely comes from a read error, as the CDR3 has no conserved phenylalanine or tryptophan at its end. This chain links TRBV9 with TRBJ2-7; D gene ambiguous. The CDR3 is 14 residues long. Germline-derived CDR1 and CDR2 are SGDLS and YYNGEE. The V and J ends lost 0 bases and 2 bases respectively, with 9 bases between them. In DNA, the CDR3 is TGTGCCAGCAGCGTAGCCCCGGCCACCTACGAGCAGTACTCC. This gives the protein CASSVAPATYEQYS.

This clonotype was seen a handful of times. This chain uses TRBV2 with TRBJ1-5, with TRBD1 matching 10 bases. V was clipped by 7 bases and J by 6 bases; unmatched bases: 6. The CDR3 totals 14 residues. Germline V gene data show CDR1 as SNHLY and CDR2 as FYNNEI. CDR3 nucleotide sequence: TGTGCCAGCAAACGACAGGGGGCCTCTCAGCCCCAGCATTTT. Amino acids: CASKRQGASQPQHF.

This clonotype was recorded a few times. This chain connects TRBV11-2 to TRBJ2-7; D is perhaps TRBD2 (6 bases). V dropped 3 bases and J dropped 3 bases, with 12 bases sitting between them. The CDR3 is made up of 14 amino acids. The germline gives CDR1 SGHAT, CDR2 FQNNGV. The CDR3 sequence: CASSFRGSLYEQYF. As DNA, the CDR3 is TGTGCCAGCAGCTTCCGGGGGAGCCTCTACGAGCAGTACTTC. Full variable domain (rest looked up from reference TRBV11-2 and TRBJ2-7): EAGVAQSPRYKIIEKRQSVAFWCNPISGHATLYWYQQILGQGPKLLIQFQNNGVVDDSQLPKDRFSAERLKGVDSTLKIQPAKLEDSAVYLCASSFRGSLYEQYFGPGTRLTVT.

The genes are TRBV6-6 and TRBJ2-5, with D perhaps assigned TRBD1 or TRBD2 (6 bases each). With 2 bases removed from V and 5 bases from J, the gap between germline ends came to 15 bases. The germline gives CDR1 MNHNY, CDR2 SVGAGI (reference sequence). The CDR3 spans 15 residues. In nucleotides, the CDR3 is TGTGCCAGCAGTTACCTTAACAGGGCGGGGGAGACCCAGTACTTC. Protein: CASSYLNRAGETQYF.

This clonotype was counted many times. This chain connects TRBV28 to TRBJ1-3; D call uncertain. This CDR3 has 15 residues. Germline V gene lookup returns CDR1 MDHEN and CDR2 SYDVKM. Trimming shortened V by 5 bases and J by 8 bases, and 19 bases separated the two germline ends. The CDR3 loop reads CASSPLPQLGDTIYF. CDR3 bases: TGTGCCAGCAGTCCCCTCCCCCAGCTTGGCGACACCATATATTTT.

This chain connects TRBV2 to TRBJ2-2, with a tentative D call TRBD2 (5 bases). The germline gives CDR1 SNHLY, CDR2 FYNNEI. The CDR3 spans 16 residues. Trimming took 7 bases from V and 3 from J, leaving 18 bases between them. CDR3 amino acids: CASTKAPFGDTGELFF. In DNA, the CDR3 is TGTGCCAGCACAAAGGCCCCGTTCGGGGACACCGGGGAGCTGTTTTTT.

This clonotype appeared many times. The rearrangement uses TRBV7-9 and TRBJ2-5; TRBD2 aligns across 12 bases. In germline, CDR1 is SEHNR, CDR2 FQNEAQ (reference sequence). J was trimmed by 4 bases and V by 5 bases; bases with no gene match: 5. The CDR3 loop spans 15 amino acids. CDR3 sequence: CASSPTSGSLETQYF. Here the CDR3 DNA reads TGTGCCAGCAGCCCGACTAGCGGGAGTTTAGAGACCCAGTACTTC. Looking up the rest from reference TRBV7-9 and TRBJ2-5 gives the full variable domain: DTGVSQNPRHKITKRGQNVTFRCDPISEHNRLYWYRQTLGQGPEFLTYFQNEAQLEKSRLLSDRFSAERPKGSFSTLEIQRTEQGDSAMYLCASSPTSGSLETQYFGPGTRLLVL.

This clonotype was seen many times. The chain uses TRBV5-4 and TRBJ2-7; TRBD1 might be the D (6 bases). This CDR3 has 14 amino acids. CDR1 and CDR2 (germline): SGHNT, YYREEE (reference sequence). V lost 4 bases to trimming and J lost 2 bases, with 13 bases between them. The CDR3 nucleotides read TGTGCCAGCAGCCAAGACAGGAACACCTACGAGCAGTACTTC. This sequence encodes CASSQDRNTYEQYF.

This clonotype has just a few counts. The chain employs TRBV5-1 and TRBJ2-2; 7 bases match TRBD2. The CDR3 extends over 16 amino acids. Looked up from germline, CDR1 is SGHRS and CDR2 is YFSETQ. Losses at the gene ends were 0 bases for V and 1 base for J; bases not matched to a gene: 3. CDR3 loop: CASSLEAGENTGELFF. The CDR3 region has the DNA TGCGCCAGCAGCTTGGAGGCGGGAGAGAACACCGGGGAGCTGTTTTTT.

For this clonotype: A much larger clone sits a single nucleotide away, making a read error possible. The chain uses TRBV28 and TRBJ1-4; 7 bases align to TRBD1. In germline, CDR1 is MDHEN, CDR2 SYDVKM. The CDR3 is 16 amino acids. The CDR3 region is CAGSLSGTATNEKLFF. The DNA of the CDR3 is TGTGCCGGCAGTTTATCAGGGACAGCAACTAATGAAAAACTGTTTTTT.

The chain is built from TRBV3-1 and TRBJ2-1; D possibly corresponds to TRBD1 (6 bases). The V end lost 3 bases, the J end lost 1 base, and 19 bases lay between the germline ends. The CDR3 contains 18 residues. CDR1 is LGHDT and CDR2 is YNNKEL in the germline V gene (reference sequence). Here the CDR3 reads CASSHPTPGVRSYNEQFF. The CDR3 nucleotides are TGTGCCAGCAGCCACCCCACTCCAGGGGTTAGGTCCTACAATGAGCAGTTCTTC.

This chain connects TRBV15 to TRBJ2-5; 9 nucleotides agree with TRBD2. The CDR3 consists of 16 residues. CDR1 is LNHNV and CDR2 is YYDKDF in the germline V gene (reference sequence). Trimming removed 0 bases from V and 3 bases from J; junction bases left unmatched: 5. CDR3 bases: TGTGCCACCAGCAGAGAGCGGGAGGGACTGGAAGAGACCCAGTACTTC. Its translation: CATSREREGLEETQYF.

This clonotype was counted a few times. The chain has TRBV19 and TRBJ2-7, with 7 bases identical to TRBD2. This CDR3 comprises 15 residues. With 3 bases clipped from V and 2 bases from J, the junction kept 7 bases outside the gene matches. The V gene's germline CDR1 is LNHDA and CDR2 SQIVND (reference sequence). CDR3 DNA sequence: TGTGCCAGTAGTATGGGGAGGGAAGCTACCTACGAGCAGTACTTC. This sequence encodes CASSMGREATYEQYF.

This clonotype was recorded many times. The V call is TRBV5-8, the J call TRBJ1-5; D gene ambiguous. The germline gives CDR1 SGHTS, CDR2 YDEGEE. The CDR3 totals 13 residues. V was clipped by 4 bases and J by 4 bases, with 9 bases between them. CDR3 region: CASSPRVNQPQHF. Written as DNA, the CDR3 is TGTGCCAGCAGCCCCCGGGTGAATCAGCCCCAGCATTTT.

This clonotype was detected ten times or more. This sequence joins TRBV7-9 and TRBJ2-3; 8 bases map to TRBD2. Germline assignment: CDR1 SEHNR and CDR2 FQNEAQ (reference sequence). CDR3 length: 16 amino acids. V was pared by 5 bases and J by 8 bases, with 15 bases of the junction left unmatched. This chain's CDR3 is CASSHTPGLDIVTQYF. The CDR3 DNA reads as TGTGCCAGCAGCCACACTCCGGGACTAGATATTGTTACGCAGTATTTT.

Remarks on this clonotype: Sequence at one end of the junction differs from germline and may be a read error. V and J are TRBV7-9 and TRBJ2-3, with 8 bases matching TRBD2. Germline CDR1 is SEHNR and CDR2 is FQNEAQ (reference sequence). This CDR3 comprises 15 residues. The CDR3 bases are TGTGCCAGCAGCCCCCCAGCGGGAGTAACAGATGCGCAGTATTTT. Protein: CASSPPAGVTDAQYF. Using reference TRBV7-9 and TRBJ2-3 for the parts outside the CDR3, the full variable domain is DTGVSQNPRHKITKRGQNVTFRCDPISEHNRLYWYRQTLGQGPEFLTYFQNEAQLEKSRLLSDRFSAERPKGSFSTLEIQRTEQGDSAMYLCASSPPAGVTDAQYFGPGTRLTVL.

This clonotype has a handful of counts. The chain couples TRBV7-7 to TRBJ2-5; D tentatively reads TRBD1 or TRBD2 (7 bases each). The CDR3 runs 13 residues. V was pared by 1 base and J by 10 bases, with 13 bases between. Germline assignment: CDR1 SSHAT and CDR2 FNYEAQ (reference sequence). The CDR3 DNA is TGTGCCAGCAGCTTAGGTCCAGGGGGGGACCAGTACTTC. Amino acids: CASSLGPGGDQYF.

This clonotype was counted once. One junction end disagrees with the germline gene, perhaps due to a read error. The chain recombines TRBV13 with TRBJ2-7, with D unclear. Germline values: CDR1 PRHDT, CDR2 FYEKMQ (reference sequence). This CDR3 has 12 amino acids. Here the CDR3 DNA reads TGTGCCAGCAGCTTAGTGGGCCGCGAGCAGTGCTTC. Amino acids: CASSLVGREQCF.